A selection of T cell receptor beta chains follows, all from one sample in a study of T-cell reconstitution after alpha-beta-depleted transplantation in children. A single record per CDR3 protein comes from TCRdb applying MiXCR to the PCR reads. Among roughly 350,000 distinct CDR3 sequences listed, approximately 10% were seen once. The source material was PBMCs from the stem cell graft donor, sampled from the stem cell graft. These receptors all stem from a human donor who donated a stem cell graft to a child with acute lymphoblastic leukemia. Both conserved end residues are part of each CDR3. A D gene is named only where the DNA matches it firmly. Where a row states a size, it is once, few, many or the class of an expanded clone; other rows omit it.

d_gene,v_gene,j_gene,abundance,CDR3nt,CDR3aa
TRBD2,TRBV10-1,TRBJ2-1,.,TGCGCCAGCGGGGAGAGCGGGAGTAGATGGAATGAGCAGTTCTTC,CASGESGSRWNEQFF
TRBD1,TRBV4-2,TRBJ1-5,many,TGTGCTGCGGGAGGGAAGACAGGGGGCGAATTCGTGAATCAGCCCCAGCATTTT,CAAGGKTGGEFVNQPQHF
.,TRBV28,TRBJ2-3,many,TGTGCCAGCAGTGGGGACAAAAGAGATACGCAGTATTTT,CASSGDKRDTQYF
TRBD2,TRBV6-2/TRBV6-3,TRBJ2-3,.,TGTGCCAGCAGTTACTCGATATATGCGGGAGATCGGACAGATACGCAGTATTTT,CASSYSIYAGDRTDTQYF
.,TRBV12-3/TRBV12-4,TRBJ2-6,few,TGTGCCAGCAGTTTAGCGGCCAACGTCCTGACTTTC,CASSLAANVLTF
.,TRBV5-6,TRBJ2-3,.,TGTGCCAGCAGCTCCGGACTAAGTAAAGAATTCACAGATACGCAGTATTTT,CASSSGLSKEFTDTQYF
TRBD1,TRBV10-2,TRBJ2-2,few,TGCGCCAGCAGTGGACAGGGACGAGGGGAGCTGTTTTTT,CASSGQGRGELFF
TRBD2,TRBV4-2,TRBJ2-7,many,TGTGCCAGCAGCCAAGATTGGATCGGGAGGGCCTACGAGCAGTACTTC,CASSQDWIGRAYEQYF
.,TRBV6-2/TRBV6-3,TRBJ2-3,many,TGTGCCAGCAGGGGACTCCGGGACACCAACACAGATACGCAGTATTTT,CASRGLRDTNTDTQYF
.,TRBV20-1,TRBJ1-6,.,TGCAGTGCTAGAGACAGGGCATATGGAGATAATTCACCCCTCCACTTT,CSARDRAYGDNSPLHF
.,TRBV7-9,TRBJ2-3,few,TGTGCCAGCAAGGGGACCTCTCAGGATACGCAGTATTTT,CASKGTSQDTQYF
.,TRBV27,TRBJ2-1,few,TGTGCCAGCAGTTCCCCGGGTAGGGAACCTTGGAATGAGCAGTTCTTC,CASSSPGREPWNEQFF
.,TRBV12-3/TRBV12-4,TRBJ2-5,many,TGTGCCAGCAGTTTATATGGTCAAGAGACCCAGTACTTC,CASSLYGQETQYF
.,TRBV19,TRBJ1-3,.,TGTGCCAGTAGTTTGGGGCCTCAGTCCGGAAACACCATATATTTT,CASSLGPQSGNTIYF
.,TRBV14,TRBJ2-7,few,TGTGCCAGCAGCCCCCTGGGACACTCCTACGAGCAGTACTTC,CASSPLGHSYEQYF
.,TRBV5-4,TRBJ1-2,many,TGTGCCAGCAGCTTTAATAACTATGGCTACACCTTC,CASSFNNYGYTF
TRBD1,TRBV7-6,TRBJ1-3,.,TGTGCCAGCGCGAAGAGAGGGACAGGGGGCGCGGGAAACACCATATATTTT,CASAKRGTGGAGNTIYF
.,TRBV4-3,TRBJ1-6,.,TGCGCCAGCAGCCAAGAACGGACTATGAATTCACCCCTCCACTTT,CASSQERTMNSPLHF
TRBD2,TRBV5-1,TRBJ2-5,few,TGCGCCAGCAGCTTCAATCCCGCGGGACTAGCGGGAGGGCCTGAGACCCAGTACTTC,CASSFNPAGLAGGPETQYF
.,TRBV7-9,TRBJ1-4,.,TGTGCCAGCAGCAAACAGGGTAATGAAAAACTGTTTTTT,CASSKQGNEKLFF
.,TRBV18,TRBJ2-2,many,TGTGCCAGCTCACCTGGGGTTCCGAACACCGGGGAGCTGTTTTTT,CASSPGVPNTGELFF
.,TRBV20-1,TRBJ2-5,few,TGCAGTGCTGGAAAGGGCAGCCAAGAGACCCAGTACTTC,CSAGKGSQETQYF
TRBD2,TRBV3-1,TRBJ2-1,.,TGTGCCAGCTGTCGCATTACTCTAGCGGGAGGGCCGCACAATGAGCAGTTCTTC,CASCRITLAGGPHNEQFF
TRBD1,TRBV29-1,TRBJ2-7,.,TGCAGCGTCGGGACAGGGACTTTCTACGAGCAGTACTTC,CSVGTGTFYEQYF